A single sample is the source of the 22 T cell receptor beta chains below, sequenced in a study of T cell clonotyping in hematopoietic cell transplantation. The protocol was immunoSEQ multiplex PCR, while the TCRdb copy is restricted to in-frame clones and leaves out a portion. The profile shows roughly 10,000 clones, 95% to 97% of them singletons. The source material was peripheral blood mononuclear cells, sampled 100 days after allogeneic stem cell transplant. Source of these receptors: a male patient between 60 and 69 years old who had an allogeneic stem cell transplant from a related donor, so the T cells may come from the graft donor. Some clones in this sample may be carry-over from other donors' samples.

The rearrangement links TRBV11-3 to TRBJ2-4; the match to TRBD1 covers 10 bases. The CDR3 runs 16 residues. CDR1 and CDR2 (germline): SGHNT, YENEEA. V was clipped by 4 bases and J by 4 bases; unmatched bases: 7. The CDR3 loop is CASSWTGTGDKNIQYF. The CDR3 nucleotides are TGTGCCAGCAGCTGGACCGGGACAGGGGATAAAAACATTCAGTACTTC.

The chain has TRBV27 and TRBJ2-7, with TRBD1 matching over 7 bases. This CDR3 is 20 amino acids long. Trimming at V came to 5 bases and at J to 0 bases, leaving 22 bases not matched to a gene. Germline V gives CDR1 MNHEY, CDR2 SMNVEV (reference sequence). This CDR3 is CASSDGYTGASGIRSYEQYF. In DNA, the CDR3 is TGTGCCAGCAGTGACGGCTACACAGGGGCCAGCGGTATCCGCTCCTACGAGCAGTACTTC.

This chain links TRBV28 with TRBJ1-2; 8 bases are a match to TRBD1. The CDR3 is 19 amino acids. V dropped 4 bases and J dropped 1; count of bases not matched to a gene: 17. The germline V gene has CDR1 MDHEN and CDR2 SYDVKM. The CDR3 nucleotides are TGTGCCAGCAGTTCCATACTCCGAAACTCACAGGGGGGTAACTATGGCTACACCTTC. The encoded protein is CASSSILRNSQGGNYGYTF.

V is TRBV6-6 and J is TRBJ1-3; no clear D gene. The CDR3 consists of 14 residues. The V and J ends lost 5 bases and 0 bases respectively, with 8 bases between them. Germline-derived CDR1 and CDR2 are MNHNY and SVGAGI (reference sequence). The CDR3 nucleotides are TGTGCCAGCAGTCTGGACCGCTCTGGAAACACCATATATTTT. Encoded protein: CASSLDRSGNTIYF.

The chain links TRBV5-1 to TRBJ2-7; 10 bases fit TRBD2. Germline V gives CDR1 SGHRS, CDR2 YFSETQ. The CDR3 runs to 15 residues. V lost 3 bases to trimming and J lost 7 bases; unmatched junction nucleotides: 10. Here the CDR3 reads CASSSRTSGRSEQYF. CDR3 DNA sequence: TGCGCCAGCAGCTCGAGGACTAGCGGCAGGTCGGAGCAGTACTTC.

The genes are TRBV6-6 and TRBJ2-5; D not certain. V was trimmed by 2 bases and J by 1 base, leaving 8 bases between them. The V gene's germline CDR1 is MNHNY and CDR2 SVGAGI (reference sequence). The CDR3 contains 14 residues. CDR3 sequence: CASSYPGSQETQYF. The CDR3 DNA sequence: TGTGCCAGCAGTTACCCCGGTAGCCAAGAGACCCAGTACTTC.

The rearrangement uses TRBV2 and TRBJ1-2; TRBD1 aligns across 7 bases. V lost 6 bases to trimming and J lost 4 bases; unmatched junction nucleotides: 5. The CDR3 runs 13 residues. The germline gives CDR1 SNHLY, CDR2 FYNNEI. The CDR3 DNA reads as TGTGCCAGCAGACCCCAGGGGGTCTATGGCTACACCTTC. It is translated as CASRPQGVYGYTF.

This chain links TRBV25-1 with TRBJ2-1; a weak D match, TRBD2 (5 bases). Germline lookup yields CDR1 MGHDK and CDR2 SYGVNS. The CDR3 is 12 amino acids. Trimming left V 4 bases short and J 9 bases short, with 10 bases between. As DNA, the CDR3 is TGTGCCAGCAGTGGGGAGCTAGCTGAGCAGTTCTTC. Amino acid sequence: CASSGELAEQFF.

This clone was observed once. The CDR3 sequence is CASSTRQGRSYEQYF. For the CDR3, the DNA is TGTGCCAGTAGTACGAGACAGGGTCGTTCCTACGAGCAGTACTTC. The chain combines TRBV19 with TRBJ2-7, with 7 bases lining up with TRBD1. V trimming: 4 bases; J trimming: 1 base; junction bases outside the gene matches: 7. Germline assignment: CDR1 LNHDA and CDR2 SQIVND (reference sequence). The length of the CDR3 is 15 residues.

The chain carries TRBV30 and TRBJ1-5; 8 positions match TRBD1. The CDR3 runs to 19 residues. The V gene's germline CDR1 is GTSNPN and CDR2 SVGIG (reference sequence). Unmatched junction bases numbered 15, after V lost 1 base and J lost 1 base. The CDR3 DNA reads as TGTGCCTGGAGTGACCGGACAGGGCTATCCTTTTGGAGCAATCAGCCCCAGCATTTT. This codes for CAWSDRTGLSFWSNQPQHF.

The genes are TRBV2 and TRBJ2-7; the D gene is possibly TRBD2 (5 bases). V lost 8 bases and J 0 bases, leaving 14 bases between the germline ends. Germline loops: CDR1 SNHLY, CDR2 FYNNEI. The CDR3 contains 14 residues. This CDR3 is CASREGWGSYEQYF. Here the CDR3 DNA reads TGTGCCAGCCGCGAGGGCTGGGGCTCCTACGAGCAGTACTTC.

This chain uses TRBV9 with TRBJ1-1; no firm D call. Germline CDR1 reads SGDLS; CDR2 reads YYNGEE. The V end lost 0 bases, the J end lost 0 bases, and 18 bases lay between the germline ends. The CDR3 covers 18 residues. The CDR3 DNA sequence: TGTGCCAGCAGCGTAGCTATCGGGGTGAGACCCATGAACACTGAAGCTTTCTTT. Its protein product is CASSVAIGVRPMNTEAFF. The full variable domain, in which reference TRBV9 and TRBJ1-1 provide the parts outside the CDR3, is DSGVTQTPKHLITATGQRVTLRCSPRSGDLSVYWYQQSLDQGLQFLIQYYNGEERAKGNILERFSAQQFPDLHSELNLSSLELGDSALYFCASSVAIGVRPMNTEAFFGQGTRLTVV.

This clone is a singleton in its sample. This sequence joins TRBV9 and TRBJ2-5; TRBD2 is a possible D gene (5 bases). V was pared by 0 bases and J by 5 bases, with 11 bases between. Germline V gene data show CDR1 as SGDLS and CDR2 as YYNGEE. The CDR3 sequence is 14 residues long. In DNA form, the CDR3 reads TGTGCCAGCAGCGTAGCTCTGGGCGGGGAGACCCAGTACTTC. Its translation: CASSVALGGETQYF.

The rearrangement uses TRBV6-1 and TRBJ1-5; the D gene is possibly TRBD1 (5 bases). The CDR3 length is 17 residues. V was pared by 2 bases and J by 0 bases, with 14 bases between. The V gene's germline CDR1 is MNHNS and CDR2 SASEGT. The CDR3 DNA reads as TGTGCCAGCAGTGAATGGCAGACAGTTAATAGCAATCAGCCCCAGCATTTT. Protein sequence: CASSEWQTVNSNQPQHF.

The CDR3 sequence: CASSVGNRGNTEAFF. The CDR3 DNA follows: TGTGCCAGCAGCGTAGGGAACAGGGGCAACACTGAAGCTTTCTTT. The chain has TRBV9 and TRBJ1-1; 7 bases map to TRBD1. Losses at the gene ends were 0 bases for V and 2 bases for J; bases not matched to a gene: 4. The germline V gene encodes CDR1 SGDLS and CDR2 YYNGEE. The CDR3 has 15 amino acids.

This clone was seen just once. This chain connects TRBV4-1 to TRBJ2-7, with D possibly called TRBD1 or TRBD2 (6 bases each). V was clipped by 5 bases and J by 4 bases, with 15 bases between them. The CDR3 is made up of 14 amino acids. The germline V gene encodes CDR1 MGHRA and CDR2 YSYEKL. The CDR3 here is CASSAIRGLYEQYF. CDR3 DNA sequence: TGCGCCAGCAGCGCTATTCGGGGGCTGTACGAGCAGTACTTC.

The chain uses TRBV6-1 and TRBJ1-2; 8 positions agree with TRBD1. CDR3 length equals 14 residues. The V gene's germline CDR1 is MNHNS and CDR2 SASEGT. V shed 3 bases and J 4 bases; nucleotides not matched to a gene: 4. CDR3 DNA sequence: TGTGCCAGCAGTGACGGACAGGGACGCTATGGCTACACCTTC. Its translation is CASSDGQGRYGYTF.

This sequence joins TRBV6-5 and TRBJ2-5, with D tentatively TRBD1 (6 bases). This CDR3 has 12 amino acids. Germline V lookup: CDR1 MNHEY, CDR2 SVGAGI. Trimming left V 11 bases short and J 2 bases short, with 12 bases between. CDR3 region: CASRRGQETQYF. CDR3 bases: TGTGCCTCCCGCAGGGGTCAAGAGACCCAGTACTTC.

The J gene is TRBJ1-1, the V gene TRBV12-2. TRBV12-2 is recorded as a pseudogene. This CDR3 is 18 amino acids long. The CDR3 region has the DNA TGTGCAAGTCGTTTCGGTTCGACAGGTTGTCGGGGGACCACTGAAGCTTTCTTT. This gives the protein CASRFGSTGCRGTTEAFF.

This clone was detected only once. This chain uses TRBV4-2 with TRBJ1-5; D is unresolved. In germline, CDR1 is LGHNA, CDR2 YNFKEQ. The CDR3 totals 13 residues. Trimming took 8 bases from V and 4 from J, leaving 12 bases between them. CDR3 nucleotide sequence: TGTGCCAGCGGGCTCCCCATGAATCAGCCCCAGCATTTT. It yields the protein CASGLPMNQPQHF.

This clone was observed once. CDR3 nucleotides: TGCGCCAGCAGCTCCAGAGGAACAGGGTTCACTGAAGCTTTCTTT. Translated: CASSSRGTGFTEAFF. The rearrangement joins TRBV5-1 to TRBJ1-1; a weak D match, TRBD1 (6 bases). V was cut by 3 bases and J by 4 bases, with 16 bases left in between. The germline CDR1 and CDR2 sequences are SGHRS and YFSETQ. The CDR3 extends over 15 amino acids.

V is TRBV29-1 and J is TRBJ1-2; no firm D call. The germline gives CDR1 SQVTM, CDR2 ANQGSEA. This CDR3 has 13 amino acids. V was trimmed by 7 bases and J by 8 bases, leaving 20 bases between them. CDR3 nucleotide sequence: TGCAGCGCCCAGGCGGCGGGTAGCTTGGGCTACACCTTC. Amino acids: CSAQAAGSLGYTF.